Listed below are T cell receptor beta chains from one sample, sequenced in a study of PD-1 blockade in mismatch repair-deficient tumors. This table comes from immunoSEQ multiplex PCR, and its TCRdb copy is limited to in-frame clones, with some not included. The sample gives about 68,000 clones, about 78% of which show up once; 5% to 6.5% is in the top ten. The source was peripheral blood, collected 2 weeks after starting pembrolizumab. The receptors shown here come from an adult with mismatch repair-deficient cancer. Both conserved end residues are part of each CDR3. A D gene is named only where the DNA matches it firmly. Clone size is shown for a subset of rows, as once, few, many or a class of expanded clone.

V gene	D gene	J gene	clone size	CDR3 DNA	CDR3 protein
TRBV30	NA	TRBJ1-1	few	TGTGCCTGGAGTGGACTGGTGGACACTGAAGCTTTCTTT	CAWSGLVDTEAFF
TRBV9	TRBD1	TRBJ2-2	NA	TGTGCCAGCAGCAAAGACAGGGGGATGGCCGGGGAGCTGTTTTTT	CASSKDRGMAGELFF
TRBV19	NA	TRBJ1-4	NA	TGTGCCAGTAGTATCAGGTTAGAGGGAAAACTGTTTTTT	CASSIRLEGKLFF
TRBV27	NA	TRBJ1-2	NA	TGTGCCAGCAGTTTGTCGGGACGGATAAAAGATGGCTACACCTTC	CASSLSGRIKDGYTF
TRBV30	TRBD2	TRBJ2-7	NA	TGTGCCTCCCACCGACTAGCGGCAAGCTCCTACGAGCAGTACTTC	CASHRLAASSYEQYF
TRBV6-1	NA	TRBJ1-1	NA	TGTGCCAGCATGCATTCAGGGAATAAGGGTGAAGCTTTCTTT	CASMHSGNKGEAFF
TRBV9	TRBD2	TRBJ2-1	once	TGTGCCAGCACCGGACTAGCGGGAGGGGGGAATGAGCAGTTCTTC	CASTGLAGGGNEQFF
TRBV27	NA	TRBJ1-1	NA	TGTGCCAGCAGTCCCCGGAACGACGGAGGGGGGACTGAAGCTTTCTTT	CASSPRNDGGGTEAFF
TRBV27	NA	TRBJ2-5	NA	TGTGCCAGCCAGGACAGATGGGAGACCCAGTACTTC	CASQDRWETQYF
TRBV27	NA	TRBJ2-2	NA	TGTGCCAGCAGTTTATGGGGTTCGGCCGGGGAGCTGTTTTTT	CASSLWGSAGELFF
TRBV11-3	TRBD2	TRBJ2-4	NA	TGTGCCAGCAGCTTAGTCCCCCTGACTAGCGGGAGAGGATACATTCAGTACTTC	CASSLVPLTSGRGYIQYF
TRBV7-2	NA	TRBJ1-2	NA	TGTGCCAGCAGCTTAGCGTTAGATCGTGGCTACACCTTC	CASSLALDRGYTF
TRBV5-1	NA	TRBJ2-1	NA	TGCGCCAGCAGCTTCCGGGTCCAGATAGATGAGCAGTTCTTC	CASSFRVQIDEQFF
TRBV6-1	TRBD1	TRBJ1-2	NA	TGTGCCAGCAGTGTAAACAGGGGGGACTATGGCTACACCTTC	CASSVNRGDYGYTF
TRBV7-2	NA	TRBJ1-1	NA	TGTGCCAGCAGCTTAGGAGGGGCGCGGGACACTGAAGCTTTCTTT	CASSLGGARDTEAFF
TRBV19	TRBD2	TRBJ2-1	NA	TGTGCCAGTAGTATCACCTCTCAATCTAGCGGGAGAGGGAATGAGCAGTTCTTC	CASSITSQSSGRGNEQFF
TRBV7-3	NA	TRBJ1-2	NA	TGTGCCAGCAGCACCGGACGGAACTATGGCTACACCTTC	CASSTGRNYGYTF
TRBV7-8	NA	TRBJ2-2	few	TGTGCCAGCAGCGGTGGGATTTACACCGGGGAGCTGTTTTTT	CASSGGIYTGELFF
TRBV4-1	NA	TRBJ1-5	NA	TGCGCCAGCAGCCCCCAGGGTCTCAGCAATCAGCCCCAGCATTTT	CASSPQGLSNQPQHF
TRBV11-2	NA	TRBJ2-1	NA	TGTGCCAGCAGCTTAAACCTCGGGGCCTACAATGAGCAGTTCTTC	CASSLNLGAYNEQFF
TRBV19	TRBD2	TRBJ2-3	NA	TGTGCCAGTAGTCTCCCTAGCGGGAGTTGGCCAGATACGCAGTATTTT	CASSLPSGSWPDTQYF
TRBV28	NA	TRBJ2-7	few	TGTGCCAGCAGTTTTTCGGCCTACGAGCAGTACTTC	CASSFSAYEQYF
TRBV7-3	TRBD2	TRBJ2-1	NA	TGTGCCAGCAGCGGTTCTAGCGGGATCCGTTATAATGAGCAGTTCTTC	CASSGSSGIRYNEQFF
TRBV7-9	NA	TRBJ2-2	NA	TGTGCCAGCAGCTTAGTTGGGGTGATCGGGGAGCTGTTTTTT	CASSLVGVIGELFF
TRBV27	NA	TRBJ2-3	NA	TGTGCCAGCAGCCCCACCGCAGGACAGTTCATCGTTGATACGCAGTATTTT	CASSPTAGQFIVDTQYF
TRBV7-6	NA	TRBJ2-5	NA	TGTGCCAGCAGCTCCAGGACCGTTCAAGAGACCCAGTACTTC	CASSSRTVQETQYF
TRBV6-4	NA	TRBJ1-1	NA	TGTGCCAGCAGTGTCGAGCAACACACTGAAGCTTTCTTT	CASSVEQHTEAFF
TRBV10-2	NA	TRBJ2-1	once	TGCGCCAGCAGTGAGGTCAATGAGCAGTTCTTC	CASSEVNEQFF
TRBV4-1	NA	TRBJ1-2	NA	TGCGCCAGCAGCCAAGTCCAACAGAACTATGGCTACACCTTC	CASSQVQQNYGYTF
TRBV4-1	NA	TRBJ2-7	NA	TGCGCCAGCAGCCAAGACGTAGGGGCAGGCTACGAGCAGTACTTC	CASSQDVGAGYEQYF
TRBV7-6	TRBD1	TRBJ2-1	many	TGTGCCAGCAGGACCGGGACAGGGGCCTACAATGAGCAGTTCTTC	CASRTGTGAYNEQFF
TRBV19	NA	TRBJ1-2	NA	TGTGCCAGTAGTATTTATATCCGGGGCCCTAACTATGGCTACACCTTC	CASSIYIRGPNYGYTF
TRBV6-1	NA	TRBJ2-7	NA	TGTGCCAGCAGTGACGCGCCGCTTTCCTACGAGCAGTACTTC	CASSDAPLSYEQYF
TRBV10-3	NA	TRBJ2-1	NA	TGTGCCATCAGTGAGTTAACTAGGAAATTCAATGAGCAGTTCTTC	CAISELTRKFNEQFF
TRBV27	TRBD1	TRBJ2-7	NA	TGTGCCAGCAGTCTGGGACAGGGGCTAGGCTACGAGCAGTACTTC	CASSLGQGLGYEQYF
TRBV29-1	TRBD2	TRBJ2-1	NA	TGCAGCGTCGACCCTAGCGGGAGTTCCCATGAGCAGTTCTTC	CSVDPSGSSHEQFF
TRBV18	TRBD1	TRBJ1-5	NA	TGTGCCAGCTCATCACAAGGGGGCACTCAGCCCCAGCATTTT	CASSSQGGTQPQHF
TRBV10-1	NA	TRBJ2-4	NA	TGCGCCAGCAGTGAAGGGGGGCCAAAAAACATTCAGTACTTC	CASSEGGPKNIQYF